This is a list of T cell receptor beta chains from one sample in a study of blood T cell repertoires in COVID-19. Assay used: immunoSEQ multiplex PCR; TCRdb lists only in-frame clones, some missing. This table holds approximately 210,000 clones, around 84% found once. Sequencing used PBMCs or T cells enriched from blood (not recorded which). The receptors were sampled from a man younger than 45 with acute COVID-19. Both conserved end residues are part of each CDR3. D genes are given only for firm matches. Clone size is stated in some rows and not others, as once, few, many or a class when expanded.

TRBV5-5	16	TRBD2	.	TRBJ2-5	CASSSLAGGPQETQYF	TGTGCCAGCAGCTCCTTAGCGGGGGGGCCCCAAGAGACCCAGTACTTC
TRBV6-5	15	.	.	TRBJ1-1	CASSYSWALEQQAFF	TGTGCCAGCAGTTACTCGTGGGCATTGGAACAACAAGCTTTCTTT
TRBV2	16	TRBD2	.	TRBJ2-3	CASSENWGGSRDTQYF	TGTGCCAGCAGTGAAAACTGGGGGGGTTCTCGAGATACGCAGTATTTT
TRBV29-1	12	.	few	TRBJ2-7	CSVGSSAYEQYF	TGCAGCGTTGGTTCTAGCGCCTACGAGCAGTACTTC
TRBV6-1	12	.	once	TRBJ1-6	CASSELNSPLHF	TGTGCCAGCAGTGAACTCAATTCACCCCTCCACTTT
TRBV6-5	12	.	.	TRBJ1-6	CASNSYNSPLHF	TGTGCCAGCAACAGCTATAATTCACCCCTCCACTTT
TRBV28	15	.	.	TRBJ2-5	CASSPGDTRGTAQYF	TGTGCCAGCAGCCCCGGGGACACCCGAGGGACGGCCCAGTACTTC
TRBV9	13	.	.	TRBJ2-7	CASSRDISYEQYF	TGTGCCAGCAGCCGGGACATCTCCTACGAGCAGTACTTC
TRBV2	16	.	.	TRBJ2-5	CASSEGLGSSVQTQYF	TGTGCCAGCAGTGAAGGGTTGGGTTCTAGCGTGCAGACCCAGTACTTC
TRBV5-4	17	.	few	TRBJ2-6	CASSWGVVGVGANVLTF	TGTGCCAGCAGCTGGGGTGTGGTAGGGGTTGGGGCCAACGTCCTGACTTTC
TRBV25-1	15	TRBD1	.	TRBJ1-2	CASSVSGQGEDGYTF	TGTGCCAGCAGTGTATCGGGACAGGGGGAAGATGGCTACACCTTC
TRBV18	15	TRBD1	.	TRBJ1-1	CASSPGQGGNTEAFF	TGTGCCAGCTCCCCGGGACAGGGAGGGAACACTGAAGCTTTCTTT
TRBV7-3	14	TRBD1	.	TRBJ2-1	CASSLNTGGSEQFF	TGTGCCAGCAGCTTAAATACAGGGGGGAGTGAGCAGTTCTTC
TRBV7-9	14	.	.	TRBJ1-6	CASSFQGGNSPLHF	TGTGCCAGCAGCTTCCAGGGAGGGAATTCACCCCTCCACTTT
TRBV30	13	TRBD1	once	TRBJ2-7	CAWSVSGTGLPDF	TGTGCCTGGAGTGTTTCCGGGACAGGTCTTCCAGACTTC
TRBV25-1	16	TRBD2	.	TRBJ2-3	CASSEVSGGPRGTQYF	TGTGCCAGCAGTGAAGTGAGCGGGGGCCCGCGAGGTACGCAGTATTTT
TRBV5-6	14	.	.	TRBJ1-4	CASSRPSVGEKLFF	TGTGCCAGCAGCCGGCCTTCGGTCGGGGAAAAACTGTTTTTT
TRBV19	14	.	.	TRBJ1-1	CASSINRGNTEAFF	TGTGCCAGTAGTATAAACCGGGGGAACACTGAAGCTTTCTTT
TRBV9	18	.	.	TRBJ1-2	CASSVDDGRDLPNYGYTF	TGTGCCAGCAGCGTAGACGACGGGAGGGACCTCCCTAACTATGGCTACACCTTC
TRBV4-1	17	TRBD1	.	TRBJ2-5	CASSQGTRQGIRETQYF	TGCGCCAGCAGCCAAGGGACGAGACAGGGGATTCGGGAGACCCAGTACTTC
TRBV7-6	17	.	.	TRBJ1-1	CASSLIWTDHMNTEAFF	TGTGCCAGCAGCTTGATCTGGACAGACCACATGAACACTGAAGCTTTCTTT
TRBV6-4	15	TRBD1	few	TRBJ2-3	CASSDGTGGTDTQYF	TGTGCCAGCAGTGACGGGACAGGGGGCACAGATACGCAGTATTTT